This T cell receptor beta chain was profiled in a study of T cell changes during pregnancy in multiple sclerosis. Germline V gives CDR1 SGHRS, CDR2 YFSETQ. This CDR3 comprises 15 residues. Trimming pared 4 bases from V and 4 bases from J, leaving 15 bases between. Profiling relied on immunoSEQ multiplex PCR, and the TCRdb table lists in-frame clones only, not all of them. This sample has roughly 13,000 clones, with roughly 93% found just once. The chain links TRBV5-1 to TRBJ1-3, with no clear D. Material: peripheral blood, obtained in the second trimester of pregnancy. The receptor's source is a female donor in good health, enrolled as a control in a pregnancy study. The CDR3 loop is CASSQNVESGNTIYF. The DNA for the CDR3 is TGCGCCAGCAGCCAAAATGTAGAGTCGGGAAACACCATATATTTT.